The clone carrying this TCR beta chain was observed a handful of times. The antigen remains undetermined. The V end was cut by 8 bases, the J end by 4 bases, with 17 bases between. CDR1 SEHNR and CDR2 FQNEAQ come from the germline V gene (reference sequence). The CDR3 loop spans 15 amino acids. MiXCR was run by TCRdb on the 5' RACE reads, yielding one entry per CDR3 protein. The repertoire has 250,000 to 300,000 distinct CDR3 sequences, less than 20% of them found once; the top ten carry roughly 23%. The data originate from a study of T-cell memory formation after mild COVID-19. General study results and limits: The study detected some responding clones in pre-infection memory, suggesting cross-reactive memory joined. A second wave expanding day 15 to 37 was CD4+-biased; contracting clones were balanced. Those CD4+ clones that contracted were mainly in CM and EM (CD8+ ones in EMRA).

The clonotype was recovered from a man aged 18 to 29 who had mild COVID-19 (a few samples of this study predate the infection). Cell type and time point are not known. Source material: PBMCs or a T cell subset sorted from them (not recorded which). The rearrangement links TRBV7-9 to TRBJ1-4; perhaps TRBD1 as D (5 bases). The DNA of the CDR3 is TGTGCCAGCGCTCTTCCAAGACAGATTAATGAAAAACTGTTTTTT. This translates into CASALPRQINEKLFF.